The 2 T cell receptor beta chains below were found in one sample sequenced in a study of blood T cells in healthy people across ages (dated by TCRdb to 2014 to 2015). Preparation of the library involved 5' RACE. Sequencing relied on an Illumina HiSeq 2500. A second about 6 to 11 cycle PCR used a sample-barcoded 5' primer and a J-beta primer mix. TCRdb's own reprocessing of the public reads used fastp at Q25 and MiXCR and kept productive beta chains. One record per CDR3 amino acid sequence lists the most common genes and DNA. Present in this sample are about 800,000 distinct CDR3 sequences, roughly 64% of which were seen just once. Jointly, the top ten make up roughly 20% of the sample. The specimen sequenced was blood. Every receptor here comes from a man aged 30 to 45 in good health.

The CDR3 protein is CATARTSGADTQYF. In DNA, the CDR3 is TGTGCCACCGCAAGGACTAGCGGCGCAGATACGCAGTATTTT. V usage is TRBV24-1 and J usage is TRBJ2-3, with 10 positions matching TRBD2. The germline V gene encodes CDR1 KGHDR and CDR2 SFDVKD. V gave up 9 bases and J gave up 4 bases; unmatched junction bases: 6. CDR3 length: 14 amino acids.

The V call is TRBV20-1, the J call TRBJ2-5, with D tentatively TRBD1 (6 bases). Germline V gene data show CDR1 as DFQATT and CDR2 as SNEGSKA (reference sequence). The CDR3 runs to 12 residues. Trimming pared 5 bases from V and 2 bases from J, leaving 9 bases between. Here the CDR3 DNA reads TGCAGTGCTGGGGGCCCACAAGAGACCCAGTACTTC. Protein sequence: CSAGGPQETQYF.